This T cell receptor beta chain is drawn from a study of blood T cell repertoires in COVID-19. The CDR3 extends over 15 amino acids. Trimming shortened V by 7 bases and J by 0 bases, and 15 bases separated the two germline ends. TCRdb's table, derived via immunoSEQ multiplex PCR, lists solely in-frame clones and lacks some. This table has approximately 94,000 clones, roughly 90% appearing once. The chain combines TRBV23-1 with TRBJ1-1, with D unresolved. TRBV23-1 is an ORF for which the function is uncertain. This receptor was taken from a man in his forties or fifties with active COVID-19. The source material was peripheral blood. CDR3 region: CASTAHLTMNTEAFF. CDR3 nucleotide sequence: TGCGCCAGCACCGCACACCTAACTATGAACACTGAAGCTTTCTTT.